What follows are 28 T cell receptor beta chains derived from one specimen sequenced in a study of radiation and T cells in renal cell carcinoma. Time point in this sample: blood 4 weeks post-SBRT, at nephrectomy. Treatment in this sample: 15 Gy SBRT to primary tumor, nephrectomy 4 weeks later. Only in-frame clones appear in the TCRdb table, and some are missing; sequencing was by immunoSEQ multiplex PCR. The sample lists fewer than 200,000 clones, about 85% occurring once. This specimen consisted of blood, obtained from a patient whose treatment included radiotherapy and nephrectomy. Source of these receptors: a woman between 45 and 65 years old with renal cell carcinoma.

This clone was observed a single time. The CDR3 sequence is CASSSREYGYTF. The CDR3, as DNA: TGTGCCAGCAGCTCCAGGGAATATGGCTACACCTTC. This chain joins TRBV7-9 and TRBJ1-2, with a tentative D call TRBD1 (5 bases). V gave up 4 bases and J gave up 5 bases, with 8 bases separating them. In germline, CDR1 is SEHNR, CDR2 FQNEAQ (reference sequence). This CDR3 comprises 12 residues.

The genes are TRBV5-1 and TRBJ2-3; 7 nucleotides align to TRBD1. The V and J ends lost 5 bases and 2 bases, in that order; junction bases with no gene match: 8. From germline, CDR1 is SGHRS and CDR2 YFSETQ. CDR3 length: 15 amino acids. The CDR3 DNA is TGCGCCAGCAGGCGTCGACAGGGTTCCACAGATACGCAGTATTTT. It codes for CASRRRQGSTDTQYF.

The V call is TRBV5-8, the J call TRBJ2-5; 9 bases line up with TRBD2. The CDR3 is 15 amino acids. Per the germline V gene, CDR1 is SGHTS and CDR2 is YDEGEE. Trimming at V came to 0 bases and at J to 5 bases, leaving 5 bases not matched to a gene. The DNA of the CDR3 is TGTGCCAGCAGCTTGGGCGGACTAGCGCGGGAGACCCAGTACTTC. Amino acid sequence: CASSLGGLARETQYF. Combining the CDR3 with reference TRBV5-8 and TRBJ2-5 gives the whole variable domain EAGVTQSPTHLIKTRGQQATLRCSPISGHTSVYWYQQALGLGLQFLLWYDEGEERNRGNFPPRFSGRQFPNYSSELNVNALELEDSALYLCASSLGGLARETQYFGPGTRLLVL.

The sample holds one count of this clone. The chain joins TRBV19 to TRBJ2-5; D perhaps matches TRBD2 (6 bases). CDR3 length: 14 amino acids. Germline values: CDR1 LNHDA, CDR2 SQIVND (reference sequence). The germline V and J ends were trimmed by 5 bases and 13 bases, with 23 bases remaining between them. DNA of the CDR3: TGTGCCAGTAGTCCTTCTAGCGCCCAAACCTCCCGGTACTTC. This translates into CASSPSSAQTSRYF.

In DNA form, the CDR3 reads TGTGCCAGCTCACCAGGCGGTTCCGACGGAAGGAAACCCCAGCATTTT. Translation: CASSPGGSDGRKPQHF. The chain couples TRBV18 to TRBJ1-5; D remains unclear. The CDR3 has 16 amino acids. The germline V gene has CDR1 KGHSH and CDR2 LQKENI. The germline V and J ends were trimmed by 2 bases and 10 bases, with 21 bases remaining between them.

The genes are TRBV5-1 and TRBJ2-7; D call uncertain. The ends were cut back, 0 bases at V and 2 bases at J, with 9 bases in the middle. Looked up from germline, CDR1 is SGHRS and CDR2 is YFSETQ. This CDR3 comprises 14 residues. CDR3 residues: CASSLDSRTYEQYF. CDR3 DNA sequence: TGCGCCAGCAGCTTGGACAGTCGAACCTACGAGCAGTACTTC.

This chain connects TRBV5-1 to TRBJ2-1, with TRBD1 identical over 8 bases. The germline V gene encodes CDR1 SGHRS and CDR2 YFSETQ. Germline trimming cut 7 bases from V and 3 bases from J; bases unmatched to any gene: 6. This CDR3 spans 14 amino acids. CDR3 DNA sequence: TGCGCCAGCTGGACAGGGCTTTTCTACAATGAGCAGTTCTTC. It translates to CASWTGLFYNEQFF.

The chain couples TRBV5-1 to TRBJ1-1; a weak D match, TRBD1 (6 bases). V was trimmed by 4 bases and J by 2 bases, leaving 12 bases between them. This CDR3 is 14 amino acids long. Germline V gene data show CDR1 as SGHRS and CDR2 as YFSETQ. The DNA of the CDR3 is TGCGCCAGCAGCCCCGGGACACCTAACACTGAAGCTTTCTTT. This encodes CASSPGTPNTEAFF.

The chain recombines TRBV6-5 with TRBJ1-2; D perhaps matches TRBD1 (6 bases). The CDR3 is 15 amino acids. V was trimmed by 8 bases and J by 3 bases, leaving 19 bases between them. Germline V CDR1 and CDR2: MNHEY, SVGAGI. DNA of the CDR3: TGTGCCAGCGTTCGGGCTCGGGGGGGCGACTATGGCTACACCTTC. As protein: CASVRARGGDYGYTF.

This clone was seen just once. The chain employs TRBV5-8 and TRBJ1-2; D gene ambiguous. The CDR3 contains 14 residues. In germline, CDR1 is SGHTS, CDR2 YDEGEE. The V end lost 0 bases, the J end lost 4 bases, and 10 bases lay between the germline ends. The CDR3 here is CASSLGQRVYGYTF. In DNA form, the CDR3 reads TGTGCCAGCAGCTTGGGGCAGCGGGTCTATGGCTACACCTTC.

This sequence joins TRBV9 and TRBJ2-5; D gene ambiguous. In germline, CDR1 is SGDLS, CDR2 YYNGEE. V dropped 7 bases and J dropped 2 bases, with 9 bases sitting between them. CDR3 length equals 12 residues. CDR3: CASGDFQETQYF. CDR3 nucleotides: TGTGCCAGCGGCGACTTTCAAGAGACCCAGTACTTC.

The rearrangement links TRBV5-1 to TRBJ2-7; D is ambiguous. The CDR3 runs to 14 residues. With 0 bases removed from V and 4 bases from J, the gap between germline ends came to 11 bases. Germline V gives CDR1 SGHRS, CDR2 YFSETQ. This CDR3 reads CASSLAGSTYEQYF. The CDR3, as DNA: TGCGCCAGCAGCTTGGCCGGAAGCACATACGAGCAGTACTTC.

CDR3 DNA: TGTGCCAGCAGTTCCATTGGACAGGGATATGGCTACACCTTC. Translating it yields CASSSIGQGYGYTF. This chain uses TRBV6-5 with TRBJ1-2, with 8 bases lining up with TRBD1. With V trimmed by 4 bases and J by 5 bases, 6 bases remained unmatched. Germline lookup yields CDR1 MNHEY and CDR2 SVGAGI. This CDR3 has 14 residues.

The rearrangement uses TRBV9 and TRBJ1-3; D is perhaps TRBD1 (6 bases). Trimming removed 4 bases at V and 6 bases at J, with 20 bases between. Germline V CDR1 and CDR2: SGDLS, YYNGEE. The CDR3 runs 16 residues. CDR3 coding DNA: TGTGCCAGCAGCTACCCCCGGGGGCAGCAGTCAAACACCATATATTTT. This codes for CASSYPRGQQSNTIYF.

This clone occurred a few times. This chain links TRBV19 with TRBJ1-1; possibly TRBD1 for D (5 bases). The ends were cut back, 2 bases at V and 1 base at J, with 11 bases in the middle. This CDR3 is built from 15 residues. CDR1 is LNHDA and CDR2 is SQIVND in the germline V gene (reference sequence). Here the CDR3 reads CASSIKTTGNTEAFF. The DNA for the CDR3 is TGTGCCAGTAGTATAAAAACAACAGGGAACACTGAAGCTTTCTTT.

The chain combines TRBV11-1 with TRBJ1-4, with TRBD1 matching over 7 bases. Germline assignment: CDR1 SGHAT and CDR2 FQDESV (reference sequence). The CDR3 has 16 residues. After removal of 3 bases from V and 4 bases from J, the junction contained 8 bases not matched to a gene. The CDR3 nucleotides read TGTGCCAGCAGCTTGGGGACCGGACAGGTTAATGAAAAACTGTTTTTT. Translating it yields CASSLGTGQVNEKLFF.

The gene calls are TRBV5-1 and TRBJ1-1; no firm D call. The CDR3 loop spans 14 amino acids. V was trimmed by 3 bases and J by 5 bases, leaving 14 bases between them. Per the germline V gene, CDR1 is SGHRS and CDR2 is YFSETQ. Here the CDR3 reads CASSSSGFGTEAFF. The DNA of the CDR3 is TGCGCCAGCAGCTCAAGTGGGTTCGGGACTGAAGCTTTCTTT. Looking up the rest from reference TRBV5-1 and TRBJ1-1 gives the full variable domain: KAGVTQTPRYLIKTRGQQVTLSCSPISGHRSVSWYQQTPGQGLQFLFEYFSETQRNKGNFPGRFSGRQFSNSRSEMNVSTLELGDSALYLCASSSSGFGTEAFFGQGTRLTVV.

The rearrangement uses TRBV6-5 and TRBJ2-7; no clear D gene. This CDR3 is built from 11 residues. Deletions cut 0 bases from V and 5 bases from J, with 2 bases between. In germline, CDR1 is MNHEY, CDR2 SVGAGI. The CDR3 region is CASSYSNEQYF. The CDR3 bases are TGTGCCAGCAGTTACTCGAACGAGCAGTACTTC.

The DNA of the CDR3 is TGTGCCAGTAGTATCGGGGCCGAGGGGGCATACGAGCAGTACTTC. The encoded protein is CASSIGAEGAYEQYF. The chain uses TRBV19 and TRBJ2-7; 7 positions match TRBD1. V lost 3 bases and J lost 4; bases outside the gene matches: 9. Germline assignment: CDR1 LNHDA and CDR2 SQIVND (reference sequence). The CDR3 covers 15 residues.

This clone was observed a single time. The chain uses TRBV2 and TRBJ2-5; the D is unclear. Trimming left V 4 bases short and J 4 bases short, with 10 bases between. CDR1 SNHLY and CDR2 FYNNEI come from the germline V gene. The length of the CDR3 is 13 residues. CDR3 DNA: TGTGCCAGCAGTGGGAATCTTGGAGAGACCCAGTACTTC. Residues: CASSGNLGETQYF.

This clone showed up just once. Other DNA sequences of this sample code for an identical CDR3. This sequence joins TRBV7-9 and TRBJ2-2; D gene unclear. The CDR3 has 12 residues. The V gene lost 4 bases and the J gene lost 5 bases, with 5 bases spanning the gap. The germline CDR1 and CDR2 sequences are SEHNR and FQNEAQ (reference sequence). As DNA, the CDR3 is TGTGCCAGCAGCTCAGAGACCGGGGAGCTGTTTTTT. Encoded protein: CASSSETGELFF. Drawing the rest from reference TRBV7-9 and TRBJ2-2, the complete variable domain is DTGVSQNPRHKITKRGQNVTFRCDPISEHNRLYWYRQTLGQGPEFLTYFQNEAQLEKSRLLSDRFSAERPKGSFSTLEIQRTEQGDSAMYLCASSSETGELFFGEGSRLTVL.

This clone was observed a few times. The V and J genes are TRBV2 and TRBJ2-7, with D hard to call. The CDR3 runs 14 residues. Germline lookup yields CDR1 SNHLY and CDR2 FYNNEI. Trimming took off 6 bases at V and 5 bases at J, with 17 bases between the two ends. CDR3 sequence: CASRGPSVIHEQYF. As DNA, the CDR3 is TGTGCCAGCAGGGGCCCCTCAGTAATCCACGAGCAGTACTTC. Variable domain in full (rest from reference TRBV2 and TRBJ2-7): EPEVTQTPSHQVTQMGQEVILRCVPISNHLYFYWYRQILGQKVEFLVSFYNNEISEKSEIFDDQFSVERPDGSNFTLKIRSTKLEDSAMYFCASRGPSVIHEQYFGPGTRLTVT.

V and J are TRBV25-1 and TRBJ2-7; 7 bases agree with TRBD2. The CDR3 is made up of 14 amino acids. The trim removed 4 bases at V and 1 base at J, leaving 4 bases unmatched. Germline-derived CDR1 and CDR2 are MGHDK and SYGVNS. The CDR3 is CASSGEGRSYEQYF. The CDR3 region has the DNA TGTGCCAGCAGTGGGGAGGGGCGATCCTACGAGCAGTACTTC.

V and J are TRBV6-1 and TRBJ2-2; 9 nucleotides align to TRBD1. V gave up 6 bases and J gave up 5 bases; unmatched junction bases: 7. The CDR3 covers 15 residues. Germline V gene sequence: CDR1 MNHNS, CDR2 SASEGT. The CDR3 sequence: CASRRTGVSTGELFF. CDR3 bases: TGTGCCAGCAGGAGGACAGGGGTGTCGACCGGGGAGCTGTTTTTT.

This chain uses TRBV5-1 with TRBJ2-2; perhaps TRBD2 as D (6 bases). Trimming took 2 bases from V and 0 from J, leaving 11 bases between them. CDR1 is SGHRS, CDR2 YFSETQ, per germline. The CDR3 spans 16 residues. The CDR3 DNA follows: TGCGCCAGCAGCTTAGGCGGGGACTCGAACACCGGGGAGCTGTTTTTT. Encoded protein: CASSLGGDSNTGELFF.

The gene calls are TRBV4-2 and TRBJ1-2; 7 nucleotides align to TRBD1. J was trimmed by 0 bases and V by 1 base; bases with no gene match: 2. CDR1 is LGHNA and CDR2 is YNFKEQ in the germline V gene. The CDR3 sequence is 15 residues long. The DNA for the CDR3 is TGTGCCAGCAGCCAAGTAACAGGGGCTAACTATGGCTACACCTTC. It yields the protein CASSQVTGANYGYTF.

The CDR3: CASSEGGTDTQYF. The CDR3 DNA is TGCGCCAGCAGTGAGGGCGGCACAGATACGCAGTATTTT. The chain couples TRBV10-1 to TRBJ2-3; no firm D call. Germline CDR1 WNHNN, CDR2 SYGVQD (reference sequence). CDR3 size: 13 residues. Trimming pared 2 bases from V and 1 base from J, leaving 4 bases between.

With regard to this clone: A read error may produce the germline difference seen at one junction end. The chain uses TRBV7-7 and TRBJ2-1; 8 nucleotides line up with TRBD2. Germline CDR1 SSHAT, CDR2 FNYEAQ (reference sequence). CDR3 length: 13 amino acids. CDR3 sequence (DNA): TGTGCTAGCAGCTTACGTCTGGGACTAGTGCTGTTCTTC. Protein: CASSLRLGLVLFF.